The 2 T cell receptor beta chains below come from one sample, sequenced in a study of shared clonotypes between healthy human individuals. Measured with immunoSEQ multiplex PCR; TCRdb has only the in-frame clones, and not every one. The data show over a million clones, with approximately 78% seen just once and roughly 0.65% held by the top ten. The sequencing sample was made of memory CD4+ T cells from PBMCs. Subset described: CD45RA-negative fraction. The receptors derive from a young man in good health. Some clones in this sample may be carry-over from other donors' samples.

This rearrangement joins TRBV9 to TRBJ2-1; D remains ambiguous. Germline V gene sequence: CDR1 SGDLS, CDR2 YYNGEE. The CDR3 has 16 amino acids. V was shortened by 0 bases and J by 2 bases, with 12 bases between the two germline ends. The CDR3 coding sequence is TGTGCCAGCAGCGTAGACGCGGAGCCAGCCTACAATGAGCAGTTCTTC. It is translated as CASSVDAEPAYNEQFF.

J is TRBJ2-2 and V is TRBV28; TRBD1 is a possible D gene (6 bases). The germline CDR1 and CDR2 sequences are MDHEN and SYDVKM. Trimming shortened V by 4 bases and J by 1 base, and 25 bases separated the two germline ends. This CDR3 region has 20 residues. CDR3 nucleotides: TGTGCCAGCAGTTATGGATTGTTTAGATGGACAGTCCTGAACACCGGGGAGCTGTTTTTT. Translation gives CASSYGLFRWTVLNTGELFF.